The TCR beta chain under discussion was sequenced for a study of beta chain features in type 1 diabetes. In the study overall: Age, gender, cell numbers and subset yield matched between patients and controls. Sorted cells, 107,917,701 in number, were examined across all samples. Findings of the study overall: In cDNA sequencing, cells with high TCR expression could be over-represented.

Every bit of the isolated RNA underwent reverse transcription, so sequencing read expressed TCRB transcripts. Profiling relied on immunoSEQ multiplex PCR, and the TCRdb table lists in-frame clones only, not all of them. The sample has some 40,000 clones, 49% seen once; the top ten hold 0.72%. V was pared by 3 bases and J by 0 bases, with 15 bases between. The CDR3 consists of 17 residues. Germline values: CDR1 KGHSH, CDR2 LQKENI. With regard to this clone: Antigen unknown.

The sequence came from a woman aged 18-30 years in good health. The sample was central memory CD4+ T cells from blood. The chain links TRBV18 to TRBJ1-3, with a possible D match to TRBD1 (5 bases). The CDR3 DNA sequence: TGTGCCAGCTCACCGTTGGAGGGGTTCAGCTCTGGAAACACCATATATTTT. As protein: CASSPLEGFSSGNTIYF.